A selection of T cell receptor beta chains follows, all from one sample in a study of blood T cell repertoires in COVID-19. The repertoire was sequenced with immunoSEQ multiplex PCR; TCRdb's copy has only in-frame clones and lacks some. The data contain roughly 75,000 clones, about 90% of them singletons. Sequenced material: peripheral blood. These receptor sequences come from a man older than 75 in a cohort sampled during active COVID-19. Each CDR3 is given with its conserved first and last residue. The D gene is left open where the match is weak. Clone size is shown for a subset of rows, as once, few, many or a class of expanded clone.

size | length | J | D | V | CDR3 | DNA
- | 16 | TRBJ2-3 | TRBD2 | TRBV28 | CASSSGLVSVPDTQYF | TGTGCCAGCAGTTCGGGACTAGTATCCGTTCCAGATACGCAGTATTTT
once | 13 | TRBJ1-6 | - | TRBV28 | CASLDRTNSPLHF | TGTGCCAGCCTAGACCGCACTAATTCACCCCTCCACTTT
- | 16 | TRBJ1-3 | TRBD1 | TRBV2 | CASSELGTGRGNTIYF | TGTGCCAGCAGTGAATTGGGGACAGGGAGAGGAAACACCATATATTTT
- | 16 | TRBJ1-2 | - | TRBV9 | CASSPRGTPANYGYTF | TGTGCCAGCAGCCCAAGGGGGACCCCAGCTAACTATGGCTACACCTTC
- | 16 | TRBJ2-7 | TRBD2 | TRBV18 | CASSPKVAGVVREQYF | TGTGCCAGCTCACCAAAGGTAGCGGGGGTTGTCCGCGAGCAGTACTTC
- | 14 | TRBJ2-7 | TRBD2 | TRBV20-1 | CSASWASGRYEQYF | TGCAGTGCTAGTTGGGCTAGCGGGAGGTACGAGCAGTACTTC
- | 13 | TRBJ2-3 | - | TRBV6-4 | CASSDGSGDTQYF | TGTGCCAGCAGTGACGGTAGCGGAGATACGCAGTATTTT
- | 15 | TRBJ2-5 | TRBD1 | TRBV3-1/TRBV3-2 | CASSPRTGSGETQYF | TGTGCCAGCAGCCCCCGGACAGGCTCGGGGGAGACCCAGTACTTC
- | 15 | TRBJ1-5 | - | TRBV10-1 | CASRAGRWSNQPQHF | TGCGCCAGCAGAGCGGGCCGCTGGAGCAATCAGCCCCAGCATTTT
- | 15 | TRBJ2-2 | - | TRBV11-2 | CASSFRRGNTGELFF | TGTGCCAGCAGCTTCCGCCGGGGGAACACCGGGGAGCTGTTTTTT
- | 14 | TRBJ2-5 | TRBD1 | TRBV5-4 | CASSSGTVGETQYF | TGTGCCAGCAGCTCGGGGACAGTTGGGGAGACCCAGTACTTC
- | 14 | TRBJ1-6 | - | TRBV5-1 | CASSGQGKNSPLHF | TGCGCCAGCTCCGGCCAGGGGAAAAATTCACCCCTCCACTTT
- | 13 | TRBJ1-5 | - | TRBV28 | CASSLYPDQPQHF | TGTGCCAGCAGTTTATATCCGGATCAGCCCCAGCATTTT
- | 15 | TRBJ2-5 | - | TRBV4-2 | CASSPPSGEGGAQYF | TGTGCCAGCAGCCCCCCCTCGGGGGAGGGGGGTGCCCAGTACTTC
once | 17 | TRBJ2-3 | TRBD2 | TRBV7-6 | CASSLVARGGRPDTQYF | TGTGCCAGCAGCTTAGTAGCTCGGGGGGGCCGCCCAGATACGCAGTATTTT
once | 15 | TRBJ1-5 | - | TRBV27 | CASRLGPYSNQPQHF | TGTGCCAGCAGGTTGGGGCCCTATAGCAATCAGCCCCAGCATTTT
- | 15 | TRBJ2-1 | TRBD2 | TRBV19 | CASSMGGLAGDEQFF | TGTGCCAGTAGTATGGGGGGACTAGCAGGGGATGAGCAGTTCTTC
- | 17 | TRBJ2-2 | TRBD1 | TRBV18 | CASSPRLDRVVSGELFF | TGTGCCAGCTCACCACGGCTAGACAGGGTGGTATCCGGGGAGCTGTTTTTT
- | 14 | TRBJ1-1 | TRBD1 | TRBV6-5 | CASRETGTNTEAFF | TGTGCCAGCAGGGAGACAGGGACAAACACTGAAGCTTTCTTT
- | 18 | TRBJ1-2 | - | TRBV4-3 | CASSQELGGGHANYGYTF | TGCGCCAGCAGCCAAGAACTCGGGGGTGGGCATGCTAACTATGGCTACACCTTC
once | 15 | TRBJ1-2 | TRBD1 | TRBV13 | CASSFPRGPNYGYTF | TGTGCCAGCAGCTTCCCGAGGGGGCCAAACTATGGCTACACCTTC
- | 18 | TRBJ1-5 | - | TRBV5-4 | CASSSGGGRKISNQPQHF | TGTGCCAGCAGCTCGGGGGGGGGCAGGAAAATTAGCAATCAGCCCCAGCATTTT
- | 15 | TRBJ1-6 | - | TRBV5-4 | CASSGRDTKDSPLHF | TGTGCCAGCAGCGGAAGGGACACGAAGGATTCACCCCTCCACTTT
- | 15 | TRBJ1-1 | TRBD1 | TRBV7-8 | CASSLASQGVTEAFF | TGTGCCAGCAGCTTAGCCTCCCAGGGGGTCACTGAAGCTTTCTTT
few | 16 | TRBJ2-2 | TRBD2 | TRBV4-2 | CASSQEGGGALGELFF | TGTGCCAGCAGCCAAGAAGGCGGGGGGGCCCTGGGGGAGCTGTTTTTT
- | 15 | TRBJ2-3 | - | TRBV14 | CASSQGPRRRDTQYF | TGTGCCAGCAGCCAAGGGCCGAGGCGACGGGATACGCAGTATTTT
- | 14 | TRBJ2-1 | TRBD2 | TRBV5-1 | CASSLSGGGDEQFF | TGCGCCAGCAGCTTGTCGGGAGGCGGGGATGAGCAGTTCTTC
few | 13 | TRBJ1-2 | - | TRBV5-6 | CASTKTLNYGYTF | TGTGCCAGCACCAAAACTCTGAACTATGGCTACACCTTC
- | 16 | TRBJ1-3 | - | TRBV19 | CASSRQSISSGNTIYF | TGTGCCAGTAGTCGACAGTCTATCAGCTCTGGAAACACCATATATTTT
few | 13 | TRBJ1-1 | - | TRBV24-1 | CATSDGQYTEAFF | TGTGCCACCAGTGATGGACAGTACACTGAAGCTTTCTTT
- | 15 | TRBJ1-4 | - | TRBV9 | CASSVGPMENEKLFF | TGTGCCAGCAGCGTAGGCCCGATGGAGAATGAAAAACTGTTTTTT
few | 15 | TRBJ2-3 | TRBD2 | TRBV7-2 | CASSFLAGGTDTQYF | TGTGCCAGCAGCTTTCTAGCGGGGGGGACCGATACGCAGTATTTT
- | 16 | TRBJ2-3 | TRBD2 | TRBV27 | CASSPWASGSTDTQYF | TGTGCCAGCAGTCCATGGGCTAGCGGAAGCACAGATACGCAGTATTTT
- | 15 | TRBJ2-2 | TRBD1 | TRBV19 | CASSNGQGAAGELFF | TGTGCCAGTAGTAACGGGCAGGGGGCTGCCGGGGAGCTGTTTTTT
- | 16 | TRBJ1-2 | TRBD1 | TRBV5-6 | CASSWGDRGNRYGYTF | TGTGCCAGCAGCTGGGGGGACAGGGGGAACCGATATGGCTACACCTTC
- | 15 | TRBJ2-5 | - | TRBV18 | CASSIGAGSQETQYF | TGTGCCAGCTCAATAGGGGCCGGGTCCCAAGAGACCCAGTACTTC
few | 13 | TRBJ1-2 | - | TRBV6-1 | CASSEVWAGGYTF | TGTGCCAGCAGTGAAGTCTGGGCAGGCGGCTACACCTTC
- | 13 | TRBJ1-5 | - | TRBV29-1 | CSVGGDSNQPQHF | TGCAGCGTTGGGGGGGATAGCAATCAGCCCCAGCATTTT
once | 14 | TRBJ1-5 | - | TRBV3-1/TRBV3-2 | CASSHGGPGQPQHF | TGTGCCAGCAGCCACGGGGGGCCGGGTCAGCCCCAGCATTTT
- | 18 | TRBJ1-1 | TRBD1 | TRBV5-5 | CASSLAGQGAIGNTEAFF | TGTGCCAGCAGCTTGGCGGGACAGGGGGCGATTGGGAACACTGAAGCTTTCTTT
once | 15 | TRBJ1-1 | - | TRBV19 | CASSSRAGLNTEAFF | TGTGCCAGCAGCAGCCGGGCAGGGCTGAACACTGAAGCTTTCTTT
- | 15 | TRBJ2-2 | TRBD2 | TRBV7-2 | CASRFSLAGAGELFF | TGTGCCAGCAGGTTCTCCCTAGCGGGGGCGGGGGAGCTGTTTTTT
- | 15 | TRBJ2-3 | TRBD2 | TRBV7-3 | CASSLAGVTADTQYF | TGTGCCAGCAGCTTAGCGGGGGTTACGGCAGATACGCAGTATTTT